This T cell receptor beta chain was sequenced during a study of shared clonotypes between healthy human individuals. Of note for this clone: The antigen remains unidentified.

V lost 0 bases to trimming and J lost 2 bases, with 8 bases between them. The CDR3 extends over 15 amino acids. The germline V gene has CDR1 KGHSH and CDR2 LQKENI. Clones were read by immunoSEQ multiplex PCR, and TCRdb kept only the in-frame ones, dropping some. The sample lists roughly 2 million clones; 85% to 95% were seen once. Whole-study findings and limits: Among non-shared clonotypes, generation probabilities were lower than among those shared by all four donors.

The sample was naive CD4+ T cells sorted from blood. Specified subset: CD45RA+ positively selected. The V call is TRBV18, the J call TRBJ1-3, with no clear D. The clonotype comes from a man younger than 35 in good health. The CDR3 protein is CASSPPARTGNTIYF. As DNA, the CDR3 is TGTGCCAGCTCACCACCCGCCAGGACTGGAAACACCATATATTTT.